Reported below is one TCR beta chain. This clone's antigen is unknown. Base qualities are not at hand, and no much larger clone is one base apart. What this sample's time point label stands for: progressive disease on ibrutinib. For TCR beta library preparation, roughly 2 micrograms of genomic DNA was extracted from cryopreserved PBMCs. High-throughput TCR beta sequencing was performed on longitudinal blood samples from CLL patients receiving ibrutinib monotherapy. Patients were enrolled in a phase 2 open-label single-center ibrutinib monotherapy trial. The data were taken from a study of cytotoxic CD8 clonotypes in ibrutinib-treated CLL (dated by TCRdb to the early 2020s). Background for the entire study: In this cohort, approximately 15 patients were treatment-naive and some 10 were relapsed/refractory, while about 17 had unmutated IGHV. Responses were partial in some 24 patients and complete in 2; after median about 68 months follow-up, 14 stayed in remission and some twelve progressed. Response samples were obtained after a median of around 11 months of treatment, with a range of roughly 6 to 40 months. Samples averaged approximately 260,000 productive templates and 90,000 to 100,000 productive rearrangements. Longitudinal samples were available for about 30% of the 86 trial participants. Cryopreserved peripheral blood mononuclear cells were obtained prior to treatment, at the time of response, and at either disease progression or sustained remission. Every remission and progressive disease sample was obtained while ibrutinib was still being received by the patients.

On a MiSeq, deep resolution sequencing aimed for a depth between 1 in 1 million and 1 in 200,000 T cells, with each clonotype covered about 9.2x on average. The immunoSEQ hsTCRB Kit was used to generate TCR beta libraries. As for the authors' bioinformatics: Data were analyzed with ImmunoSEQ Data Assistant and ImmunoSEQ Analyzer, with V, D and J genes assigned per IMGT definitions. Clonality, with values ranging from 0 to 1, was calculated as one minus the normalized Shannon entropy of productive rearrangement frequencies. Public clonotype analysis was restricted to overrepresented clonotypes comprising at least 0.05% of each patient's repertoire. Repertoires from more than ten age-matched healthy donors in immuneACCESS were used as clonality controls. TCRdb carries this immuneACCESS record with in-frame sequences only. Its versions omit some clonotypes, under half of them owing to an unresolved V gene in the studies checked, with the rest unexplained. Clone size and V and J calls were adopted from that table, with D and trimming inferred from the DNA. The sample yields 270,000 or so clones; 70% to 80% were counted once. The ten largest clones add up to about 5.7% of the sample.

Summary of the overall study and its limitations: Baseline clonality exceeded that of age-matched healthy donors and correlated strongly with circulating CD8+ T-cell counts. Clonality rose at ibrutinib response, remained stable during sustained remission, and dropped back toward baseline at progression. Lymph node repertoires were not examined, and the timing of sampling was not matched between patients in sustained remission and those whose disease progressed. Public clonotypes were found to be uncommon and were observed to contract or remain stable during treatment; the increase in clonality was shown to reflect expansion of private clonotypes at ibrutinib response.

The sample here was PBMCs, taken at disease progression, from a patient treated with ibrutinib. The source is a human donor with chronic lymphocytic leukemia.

The DNA sequence is TGCGCCAGCAGCCAAGGTTTGAGGGGGCGCGGCTACACCTTC. The resulting protein is CASSQGLRGRGYTF. The sequence joins TRBV4-1 to TRBJ1-2; 7 bases in the junction line up with TRBD1. Counted from cysteine to phenylalanine, this CDR3 has 14 amino acids. Solely the CDR3 DNA is kept, with 42 bases framed from the first base. CDR1 is given as MGHRA and CDR2 as YSYEKL, both from the germline V gene. Trimming accounts for 1 base at V and 8 bases at J, while the number of junction bases matched to no gene is 7.